This T cell receptor beta chain was recovered during a study of human thymus T cells. Clones were read by immunoSEQ multiplex PCR, and TCRdb kept only the in-frame ones, dropping some. Of over 35,000 clones listed, nearly 95% are singletons. Samples came from healthy Finnish infants during open corrective cardiac surgery. No fixed cell number was used; all available blood leukocytes supplied DNA. This CDR3 is 15 amino acids long. CDR1 is MNHEY and CDR2 is SVGAGI in the germline V gene. V was shortened by 5 bases and J by 5 bases, with 18 bases between the two germline ends. The source is a boy younger than two with a congenital heart defect but otherwise immunologically healthy. Sequencing was performed on blood. The V call is TRBV6-5, the J call TRBJ1-1; no clear D. CDR3 coding DNA: TGTGCCAGCAGTCGTCTCGGTCGGGTTAAGACTGAAGCTTTCTTT. It translates to CASSRLGRVKTEAFF.